This T cell receptor beta chain was documented in a study of blood T cell repertoires in COVID-19. Turning to the study itself: COVID-19 samples collected from the United States, Italy and Spain covered acute and convalescent phases. PBMCs, B-cell-depleted T cells, or T cells provided the cDNA or gDNA that made up the material.

There are a few counts of this clone. Trimming removed 1 base from V and 6 bases from J; junction bases left unmatched: 7. Per germline, CDR1 SGHVS and CDR2 FQNEAQ. The CDR3 consists of 15 residues. Original processing notes: By means of reference gene primer amplification, nucleated cell counts were estimated. The repertoire was sequenced with immunoSEQ multiplex PCR; TCRdb's copy has only in-frame clones and lacks some. V, J and clone size were drawn from that table, and D and trimming were deduced from the DNA. The data hold approximately 100,000 clones, with roughly 91% observed a single time. Sequencing used peripheral blood. The chain carries TRBV7-8 and TRBJ2-3, with TRBD2 identical over 7 bases. The TCR was taken from a human donor in a cohort sampled during active COVID-19. CDR3 coding DNA: TGTGCCAGCAGCTTAGGGTCCTTACTAGCGGATACGCAGTATTTT. Its translation: CASSLGSLLADTQYF.